The T cell receptor beta chain described here comes from a study of blood T cell dynamics during melanoma immunotherapy. The sample's time point: pre-treatment baseline. Response was assessed by RECIST 1.1 at 12 weeks, except a couple of rapid progressors. Patients had no prior systemic cancer treatment, immunosuppressants or other active cancers. Every bulk PBMC sample received the same 350 ng of DNA. Only in-frame clones appear in the TCRdb table, and some are missing; sequencing was by immunoSEQ multiplex PCR. Of around 26,000 clones listed, around 88% are singletons. Concerning this clone itself: Antigen: not known.

V was cut by 2 bases and J by 7 bases, with 5 bases left in between. The CDR3 length is 12 residues. Germline V gene sequence: CDR1 PRHDT, CDR2 FYEKMQ (reference sequence). Study-level points and caveats: The study could not tell melanoma-specific clones from general immune activation.

The sequenced sample was blood, obtained from a patient treated with checkpoint blockade. The TCR was taken from a human donor with melanoma. This chain joins TRBV13 and TRBJ2-2, with D tentatively TRBD2 (5 bases). The CDR3 sequence: CASSLRGGELFF. In DNA, the CDR3 is TGTGCCAGCAGCTTACGGGGCGGGGAGCTGTTTTTT.